The clone carrying this T cell receptor beta chain came up a few times. Its antigen is not known. This record belongs to a study of T-cell memory formation after mild COVID-19. 5'RACE primed from the constant segment yielded TCR alpha and TCR beta cDNA libraries bearing sample barcodes and UMIs. One entry per CDR3 protein, called by TCRdb with MiXCR from the 5' RACE reads. The table has around 500,000 distinct CDR3 sequences, 18% seen once. Study observations and caveats: Pre-infection memory held some responding clones, suggesting pre-existing cross-reactive T cells responded. CD4/CD8 balance characterized clones contracting day 15 to 85, and CD4+ skew characterized later expanders. Chiefly within CM and EM were the contracting CD4+ clones; CD8+ ones were within EMRA.

The CDR3 totals 18 residues. Germline CDR1 is LGHDT and CDR2 is YNNKEL (reference sequence). The J segment lost 1 base and the V segment lost 1 base, leaving 6 bases of the junction unmatched. Sequences were obtained from PBMCs or a T cell subset sorted from them (not recorded which). The V and J genes are TRBV3-1 and TRBJ2-3; 12 nucleotides agree with TRBD2. The source is an adult woman who had mild COVID-19 (a few samples of this study predate the infection). Cell type and time point are not known. CDR3 DNA: TGTGCCAGCAGCCAAGGGGCCCTAGCGGGAGGGGGCACAGATACGCAGTATTTT. It translates to CASSQGALAGGGTDTQYF.